The 17 T cell receptor beta chains below all came from one sample that was sequenced in a study of blood T cell repertoires in COVID-19. Profiling relied on immunoSEQ multiplex PCR, and the TCRdb table lists in-frame clones only, not all of them. Among 350,000 to 400,000 clones listed, 90% were seen once. Sequencing used peripheral blood. The receptors come from a man aged 18 to 30 with active or convalescent COVID-19.

This chain joins TRBV4-1 and TRBJ2-7; TRBD1 matches 10 bases. Trimming removed 0 bases from V and 7 bases from J; junction bases left unmatched: 6. Germline CDR1 and CDR2: MGHRA and YSYEKL. The CDR3 runs to 15 residues. The CDR3 nucleotides are TGCGCCAGCAGCCAAGAGGGACAGGGGACGGGGGAGCAGTACTTC. Translation gives CASSQEGQGTGEQYF.

The chain links TRBV4-2 to TRBJ2-3; D remains unclear. V gave up 1 base and J gave up 3 bases, with 14 bases separating them. The CDR3 loop spans 16 amino acids. Germline V gene data show CDR1 as LGHNA and CDR2 as YNFKEQ. The chain's CDR3 is CASSQAQRLETDTQYF. CDR3 DNA sequence: TGTGCCAGCAGCCAAGCCCAAAGATTAGAGACAGATACGCAGTATTTT.

This chain connects TRBV4-3 to TRBJ2-4; a weak D match, TRBD1 (6 bases). CDR3 size: 16 residues. Germline-derived CDR1 and CDR2 are LGHNA and YSLEER. Trimming pared 0 bases from V and 10 bases from J, leaving 19 bases between. CDR3 DNA: TGCGCCAGCAGCCAAGACCCACCGGGACAAGGGTTAATTCAGTACTTC. Translated: CASSQDPPGQGLIQYF.

This chain uses TRBV7-9 with TRBJ2-2; D possibly corresponds to TRBD1 (6 bases). The germline V and J ends were trimmed by 4 bases and 1 base, with 10 bases remaining between them. Germline V gives CDR1 SEHNR, CDR2 FQNEAQ (reference sequence). This CDR3 contains 15 residues. CDR3 bases: TGTGCCAGCAGCTCGACGACAGGGAACACCGGGGAGCTGTTTTTT. This codes for CASSSTTGNTGELFF. Supplemented by reference TRBV7-9 and TRBJ2-2, the full variable domain reads DTGVSQNPRHKITKRGQNVTFRCDPISEHNRLYWYRQTLGQGPEFLTYFQNEAQLEKSRLLSDRFSAERPKGSFSTLEIQRTEQGDSAMYLCASSSTTGNTGELFFGEGSRLTVL.

The chain is built from TRBV28 and TRBJ2-3; 11 nucleotides line up with TRBD2. V gave up 6 bases and J gave up 4 bases; unmatched junction bases: 9. Germline CDR1 MDHEN, CDR2 SYDVKM. The CDR3 loop spans 16 amino acids. The CDR3, as DNA: TGTGCCAGCAGCTCCCCTACACTAGCGGGGGCAGATACGCAGTATTTT. Translated: CASSSPTLAGADTQYF.

The chain recombines TRBV2 with TRBJ1-5, with D maybe TRBD1 (5 bases). With 6 bases removed from V and 3 bases from J, the gap between germline ends came to 12 bases. Germline values: CDR1 SNHLY, CDR2 FYNNEI. CDR3 length: 14 amino acids. CDR3 nucleotide sequence: TGTGCCAGCAGAGCCCAGGGTGACAATCAGCCCCAGCATTTT. Its protein product is CASRAQGDNQPQHF.

The chain employs TRBV6-2 or TRBV6-3 and TRBJ2-3; 9 nucleotides align to TRBD1. In germline, CDR1 is MNHEY, CDR2 SVGEGT. The CDR3 consists of 15 residues. Trimming cost V 2 bases and J 6 bases; bases outside gene matches: 6. The CDR3 loop reads CASSYLGQGYDTQYF. As DNA, the CDR3 is TGTGCCAGCAGTTACCTGGGACAGGGCTACGATACGCAGTATTTT.

J is TRBJ1-1 and V is TRBV9; D is unresolved. Germline V gene sequence: CDR1 SGDLS, CDR2 YYNGEE. V was trimmed by 4 bases and J by 1 base, leaving 20 bases between them. The CDR3 is made up of 17 amino acids. The CDR3: CASSPRAGGIGNTEAFF. Written as DNA, the CDR3 is TGTGCCAGCAGCCCTCGGGCAGGAGGAATAGGGAACACTGAAGCTTTCTTT.

The chain links TRBV28 to TRBJ1-2; TRBD1 agrees at 7 bases. The CDR3 covers 12 residues. Germline-derived CDR1 and CDR2 are MDHEN and SYDVKM. Unmatched junction bases numbered 12, after V lost 7 bases and J lost 13 bases. CDR3 sequence (DNA): TGTGCCAGCACCTTATCCGGGACAGCAATCACCTTC. Its translation: CASTLSGTAITF.

This clone has just one count. The same CDR3 also results from other DNA sequences found in this sample. This chain links TRBV27 with TRBJ2-7; weak D call: TRBD2 (5 bases). The V end lost 6 bases, the J end lost 0 bases, and 9 bases lay between the germline ends. Germline V gene sequence: CDR1 MNHEY, CDR2 SMNVEV (reference sequence). The CDR3 loop spans 13 amino acids. CDR3 sequence (DNA): TGTGCCAGCAGCCTAGCCGTCTCCTACGAGCAGTACTTC. Its translation is CASSLAVSYEQYF.

For this clone: Germline and junction disagree at one end, which may indicate a read error. The rearrangement links TRBV19 to TRBJ2-6; TRBD1 aligns across 8 bases. This CDR3 spans 15 amino acids. Germline loops: CDR1 LNHDA, CDR2 SQIVND (reference sequence). The CDR3 spells CASTGGNSGANVLTF. CDR3 sequence (DNA): TGTGCCAGTACAGGGGGCAATAGTGGGGCCAACGTGCTGACTTTC.

The V call is TRBV9, the J call TRBJ2-3; the match to TRBD2 covers 9 bases. This CDR3 is built from 15 residues. Germline V gene sequence: CDR1 SGDLS, CDR2 YYNGEE. The V and J ends lost 3 bases and 3 bases, in that order; junction bases with no gene match: 5. The CDR3 DNA is TGTGCCAGCAGCGGAGCTAGCGGGATAACAGATACGCAGTATTTT. Residues: CASSGASGITDTQYF.

The chain employs TRBV19 and TRBJ2-5, with 12 positions matching TRBD1. Germline V gene sequence: CDR1 LNHDA, CDR2 SQIVND (reference sequence). The CDR3 is 17 residues long. V dropped 4 bases and J dropped 5; count of bases not matched to a gene: 11. The CDR3 DNA reads TGTGCCAGTAGTAAAAACCCCGGGACAGGGGGCCGTGAGACCCAGTACTTC. This sequence encodes CASSKNPGTGGRETQYF.

The CDR3 protein is CASSFVQNTEAFF. The CDR3 DNA reads as TGTGCCAGCAGTTTTGTCCAGAACACTGAAGCTTTCTTT. This rearrangement joins TRBV6-2 or TRBV6-3 to TRBJ1-1; D gene unclear. The length of the CDR3 is 13 residues. V was clipped by 4 bases and J by 1 base, with 7 bases between them. Germline V gene data show CDR1 as MNHEY and CDR2 as SVGEGT.

Here the CDR3 reads CASKVSGNNEQFF. Here the CDR3 DNA reads TGCGCCAGCAAAGTTAGCGGCAACAATGAGCAGTTCTTC. The rearrangement links TRBV10-2 to TRBJ2-1; a weak D match, TRBD2 (6 bases). V shed 7 bases and J shed 5 bases, with 12 bases lying between them. The CDR3 loop spans 13 amino acids. CDR1 and CDR2 (germline): WSHSY, SAAADI.

This clone appeared a single time. V and J are TRBV5-1 and TRBJ2-3; 8 bases fit TRBD1. From germline, CDR1 is SGHRS and CDR2 YFSETQ. The V gene end was trimmed by 3 bases and the J gene end by 4 bases; junction bases not matched to a gene: 4. The CDR3 covers 14 residues. The CDR3 DNA reads as TGCGCCAGCAGCTCGGACAGGGCAGCAGATACGCAGTATTTT. This gives the protein CASSSDRAADTQYF. The whole variable domain, remainder taken from reference TRBV5-1 and TRBJ2-3, is KAGVTQTPRYLIKTRGQQVTLSCSPISGHRSVSWYQQTPGQGLQFLFEYFSETQRNKGNFPGRFSGRQFSNSRSEMNVSTLELGDSALYLCASSSDRAADTQYFGPGTRLTVL.

The V and J genes are TRBV2 and TRBJ1-6; no clear D. This CDR3 comprises 13 residues. Germline V CDR1 and CDR2: SNHLY, FYNNEI. Trimming cost V 3 bases and J 10 bases, with 10 bases left between them. As DNA, the CDR3 is TGTGCCAGCAGTGACCAGGAAAGCTCACCCCTCCACTTT. Translating it yields CASSDQESSPLHF.